What follows are 20 T cell receptor beta chains derived from one specimen sequenced in a study of shared clonotypes between healthy human individuals. Here immunoSEQ multiplex PCR was the method, and the copy in TCRdb shows in-frame clones only, minus some. The sample has 1 million to 1.2 million clones, approximately 77% seen once; the top ten hold almost 0.9%. The specimen was memory CD4+ T cells from PBMCs. The subset was: CD45RA-negative fraction. These receptors all stem from a man in his late teens or twenties in good health. Some clones in this sample may be carry-over from other donors' samples.

Concerning this clone: Within the sample, other DNA sequences also encode this same CDR3. The chain uses TRBV11-3 and TRBJ2-3, with unresolved D. In germline, CDR1 is SGHNT, CDR2 YENEEA. The CDR3 spans 12 residues. The V gene lost 3 bases and the J gene lost 2 bases, with 3 bases spanning the gap. CDR3 coding DNA: TGTGCCAGCAGCTTTTTCACAGATACGCAGTATTTT. Encoded protein: CASSFFTDTQYF.

CDR3: CASSFTGGDSEAFF. CDR3 bases: TGTGCCAGCAGCTTCACAGGGGGCGATTCTGAAGCTTTCTTT. The V and J genes are TRBV7-9 and TRBJ1-1; 9 nucleotides agree with TRBD1. The CDR3 sequence is 14 residues long. CDR1 SEHNR and CDR2 FQNEAQ come from the germline V gene (reference sequence). Trimming at V came to 3 bases and at J to 6 bases, leaving 5 bases not matched to a gene.

There are a few counts of this clone. The chain joins TRBV28 to TRBJ2-7; 7 bases fit TRBD2. The CDR3 contains 15 residues. Trimming at V came to 4 bases and at J to 7 bases, leaving 13 bases not matched to a gene. The V gene's germline CDR1 is MDHEN and CDR2 SYDVKM. The CDR3 DNA reads TGTGCCAGCAGTTCCCCCAAAGCGGGATCTCGTGAGCAGTACTTC. As protein: CASSSPKAGSREQYF.

This chain joins TRBV7-8 and TRBJ1-4; D call uncertain. Trimming removed 5 bases at V and 0 bases at J, with 10 bases between. The CDR3 spans 15 residues. In germline, CDR1 is SGHVS, CDR2 FQNEAQ. The CDR3 coding sequence is TGTGCCAGCAGCGCCACAAGAACAACTAATGAAAAACTGTTTTTT. Translating gives CASSATRTTNEKLFF. Full variable domain (rest looked up from reference TRBV7-8 and TRBJ1-4): GAGVSQSPRYKVAKRGQDVALRCDPISGHVSLFWYQQALGQGPEFLTYFQNEAQLDKSGLPSDRFFAERPEGSVSTLKIQRTQQEDSAVYLCASSATRTTNEKLFFGSGTQLSVL.

The chain carries TRBV15 and TRBJ2-7; 10 bases agree with TRBD2. V shed 1 base and J 6 bases; nucleotides not matched to a gene: 6. The CDR3 is 15 residues long. CDR1 is LNHNV, CDR2 YYDKDF, per germline (reference sequence). The CDR3 spells CATSRAPSGSREQYF. The CDR3 region has the DNA TGTGCCACCAGCAGAGCCCCTAGCGGGAGCCGCGAGCAGTACTTC.

V and J are TRBV27 and TRBJ2-2; tentatively, D is TRBD2 (6 bases). Germline CDR1 reads MNHEY; CDR2 reads SMNVEV (reference sequence). Trimming cost V 6 bases and J 4 bases, with 9 bases left between them. The CDR3 runs 13 residues. CDR3 DNA: TGTGCCAGCAGGGGGGACTTCACCGGGGAGCTGTTTTTT. Amino acids: CASRGDFTGELFF.

V usage is TRBV6-5 and J usage is TRBJ2-6, with D uncertain. Germline lookup yields CDR1 MNHEY and CDR2 SVGAGI. The CDR3 is made up of 14 amino acids. The ends were cut back, 6 bases at V and 0 bases at J, with 6 bases in the middle. CDR3 bases: TGTGCCAGCAGCAGCACCTCTGGGGCCAACGTCCTGACTTTC. Translation gives CASSSTSGANVLTF.

The rearrangement joins TRBV5-4 to TRBJ2-1, with D perhaps matching TRBD2 (6 bases). In germline, CDR1 is SGHNT, CDR2 YYREEE (reference sequence). The CDR3 is 17 amino acids. The germline V and J ends were trimmed by 1 base and 2 bases, with 16 bases remaining between them. The DNA for the CDR3 is TGTGCCAGCAGCTTGTCCCCGTCCGCGGGGCCCTACAATGAGCAGTTCTTC. It codes for CASSLSPSAGPYNEQFF.

The chain couples TRBV19 to TRBJ2-5; either TRBD1 or TRBD2 may fit D (5 bases each). Germline values: CDR1 LNHDA, CDR2 SQIVND (reference sequence). The V gene lost 6 bases and the J gene lost 1 base, with 18 bases spanning the gap. This CDR3 has 16 residues. The CDR3 DNA reads as TGTGCCAGTAGCCTACTCGGGACCGCAACCCAAGAGACCCAGTACTTC. Translation: CASSLLGTATQETQYF. Full variable domain (outside the CDR3, taken from reference TRBV19 and TRBJ2-5): DGGITQSPKYLFRKEGQNVTLSCEQNLNHDAMYWYRQDPGQGLRLIYYSQIVNDFQKGDIAEGYSVSREKKESFPLTVTSAQKNPTAFYLCASSLLGTATQETQYFGPGTRLLVL.

This clone was recorded a few times. The V gene is TRBV6-6, the J gene TRBJ2-7; D unresolved. V lost 6 bases and J lost 1, with 7 bases in between. The CDR3 has 12 amino acids. CDR1 MNHNY and CDR2 SVGAGI come from the germline V gene (reference sequence). In DNA form, the CDR3 reads TGTGCCAGCAGCTCCCATTCCTACGAGCAGTACTTC. It encodes CASSSHSYEQYF.

This clone was seen ten or more times. The J gene is TRBJ2-2, the V gene TRBV27; D perhaps matches TRBD2 (5 bases). Germline CDR1 and CDR2: MNHEY and SMNVEV (reference sequence). V was clipped by 4 bases and J by 5 bases, with 11 bases between them. The CDR3 is 14 residues long. This chain's CDR3 is CASSSPTRTGELFF. The CDR3 DNA is TGTGCCAGCAGTTCCCCCACTAGAACCGGGGAGCTGTTTTTT.

The CDR3 region has the DNA TGTGCCAGCAGCTTAGCCTACCAGGGGGCCAAGTCAGATACGCAGTATTTT. Translation: CASSLAYQGAKSDTQYF. The chain employs TRBV7-8 and TRBJ2-3; 8 bases are a match to TRBD1. V trimming: 0 bases; J trimming: 4 bases; junction bases outside the gene matches: 9. This CDR3 is 17 amino acids long. CDR1 and CDR2 from the germline V gene are SGHVS and FQNEAQ.

This clone was observed a few times. V gene TRBV27 combines with J gene TRBJ2-7; 8 nucleotides line up with TRBD1. V was pared by 1 base and J by 2 bases, with 4 bases of the junction left unmatched. The CDR3 spans 15 residues. Germline CDR1 MNHEY, CDR2 SMNVEV (reference sequence). The CDR3 sequence: CASSLFRGRTYEQYF. As DNA, the CDR3 is TGTGCCAGCAGTTTATTCAGGGGGCGTACCTACGAGCAGTACTTC.

This sequence joins TRBV7-3 and TRBJ2-2; a weak D match, TRBD1 (5 bases). Trimming cost V 4 bases and J 7 bases, with 22 bases left between them. In germline, CDR1 is SGHTA, CDR2 FQGTGA. This CDR3 comprises 17 residues. The CDR3 sequence: CASSSHPTAIKGGELFF. In DNA, the CDR3 is TGTGCCAGCAGCTCTCACCCGACAGCTATCAAGGGCGGGGAGCTGTTTTTT.

In this sample, this clone turned up once. The chain uses TRBV27 and TRBJ2-7; TRBD1 aligns across 11 bases. The CDR3 loop spans 13 amino acids. Germline CDR1 and CDR2: MNHEY and SMNVEV (reference sequence). V lost 7 bases to trimming and J lost 8 bases; unmatched junction nucleotides: 7. The CDR3 loop is CASTRTGGFQQYF. The CDR3 coding sequence is TGTGCCAGCACCCGGACAGGGGGCTTTCAGCAGTACTTC.

The rearrangement links TRBV7-9 to TRBJ2-2; unclear D gene. CDR1 and CDR2 (germline): SEHNR, FQNEAQ (reference sequence). The V end was cut by 5 bases, the J end by 7 bases, with 11 bases between. The CDR3 consists of 13 residues. As DNA, the CDR3 is TGTGCCAGCAGCCCCCTTTGGAGCGGGGAGCTGTTTTTT. Protein: CASSPLWSGELFF.

This clone was counted a few times. The chain combines TRBV28 with TRBJ2-3; 8 bases map to TRBD2. The CDR3 consists of 16 residues. Germline V gives CDR1 MDHEN, CDR2 SYDVKM. Trimming cost V 1 base and J 0 bases; bases outside gene matches: 3. As DNA, the CDR3 is TGTGCCAGCAGTTTATCGGCTAGCGGGAGCACAGATACGCAGTATTTT. The encoded protein is CASSLSASGSTDTQYF.

CDR3 nucleotides: TGTGCCATCAGTGGTAGGGCCACCGGGGAGCTGTTTTTT. It yields the protein CAISGRATGELFF. This sequence joins TRBV10-3 and TRBJ2-2; no firm D call. Per the germline V gene, CDR1 is ENHRY and CDR2 is SYGVKD. V was pared by 4 bases and J by 4 bases, with 7 bases between. The CDR3 has 13 amino acids.

This clone was seen more than once but under ten times. This same CDR3 is encoded by further DNA sequences in the sample. The chain recombines TRBV28 with TRBJ2-3; D gene uncertain. V was clipped by 6 bases and J by 6 bases, with 13 bases between them. The CDR3 is 13 amino acids. Germline V CDR1 and CDR2: MDHEN, SYDVKM. Here the CDR3 DNA reads TGTGCCAGCAGCCCCGGTGGCCCCGATACGCAGTATTTT. The encoded protein is CASSPGGPDTQYF.

The chain recombines TRBV5-1 with TRBJ2-1; 9 bases match TRBD1. Germline trimming cut 4 bases from V and 8 bases from J; bases unmatched to any gene: 7. The CDR3 has 14 residues. The germline gives CDR1 SGHRS, CDR2 YFSETQ. CDR3 nucleotide sequence: TGCGCCAGCAGCAACAACAGGGGGCTGGATGAGCAGTTCTTC. Amino acid sequence: CASSNNRGLDEQFF.